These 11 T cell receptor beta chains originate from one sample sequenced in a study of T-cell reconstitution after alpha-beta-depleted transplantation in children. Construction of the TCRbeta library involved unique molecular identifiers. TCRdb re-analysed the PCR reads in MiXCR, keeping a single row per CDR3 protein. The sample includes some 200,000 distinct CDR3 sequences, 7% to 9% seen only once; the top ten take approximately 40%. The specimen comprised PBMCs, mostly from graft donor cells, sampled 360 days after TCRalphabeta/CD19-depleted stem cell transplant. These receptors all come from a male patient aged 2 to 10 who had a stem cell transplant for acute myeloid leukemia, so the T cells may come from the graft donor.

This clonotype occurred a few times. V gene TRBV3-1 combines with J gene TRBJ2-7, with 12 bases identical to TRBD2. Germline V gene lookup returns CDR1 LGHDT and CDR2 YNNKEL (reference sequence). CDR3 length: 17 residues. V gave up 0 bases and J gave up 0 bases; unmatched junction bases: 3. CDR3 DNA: TGTGCCAGCAGCCAAGACCCTAGCGGGAGGGCCTCCTACGAGCAGTACTTC. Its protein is CASSQDPSGRASYEQYF.

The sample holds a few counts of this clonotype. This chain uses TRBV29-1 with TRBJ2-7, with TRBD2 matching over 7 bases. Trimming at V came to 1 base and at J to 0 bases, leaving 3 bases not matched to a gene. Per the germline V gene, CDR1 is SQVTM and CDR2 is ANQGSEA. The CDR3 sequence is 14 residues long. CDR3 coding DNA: TGCAGCGTTGAAGGCCTAGCGGACTCCTACGAGCAGTACTTC. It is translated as CSVEGLADSYEQYF.

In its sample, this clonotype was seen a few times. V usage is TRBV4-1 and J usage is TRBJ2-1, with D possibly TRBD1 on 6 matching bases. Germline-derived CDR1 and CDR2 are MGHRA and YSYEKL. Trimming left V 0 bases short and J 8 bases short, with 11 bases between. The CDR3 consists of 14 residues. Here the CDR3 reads CASSQEVRGHEQFF. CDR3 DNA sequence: TGCGCCAGCAGCCAAGAGGTCAGGGGCCATGAGCAGTTCTTC.

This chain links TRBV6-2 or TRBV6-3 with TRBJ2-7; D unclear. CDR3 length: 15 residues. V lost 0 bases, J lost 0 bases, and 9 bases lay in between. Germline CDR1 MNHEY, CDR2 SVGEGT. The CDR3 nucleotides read TGTGCCAGCAGTTACTCTAGACAAAGCTCCTACGAGCAGTACTTC. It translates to CASSYSRQSSYEQYF.

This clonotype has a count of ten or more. The CDR3 region is CASSLRYVNEQYF. The CDR3 coding sequence is TGTGCCAGCAGTTTAAGATACGTGAACGAGCAGTACTTC. This chain connects TRBV12-3 or TRBV12-4 to TRBJ2-7, with D uncertain. The CDR3 has 13 amino acids. The ends were cut back, 2 bases at V and 5 bases at J, with 10 bases in the middle.

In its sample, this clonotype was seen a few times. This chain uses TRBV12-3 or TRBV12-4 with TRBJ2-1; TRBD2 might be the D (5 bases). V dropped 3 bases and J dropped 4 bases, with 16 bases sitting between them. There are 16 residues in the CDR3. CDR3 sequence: CASSLAAGLFYNEQFF. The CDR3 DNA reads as TGTGCCAGCAGTTTGGCGGCGGGCCTCTTTTACAATGAGCAGTTCTTC.

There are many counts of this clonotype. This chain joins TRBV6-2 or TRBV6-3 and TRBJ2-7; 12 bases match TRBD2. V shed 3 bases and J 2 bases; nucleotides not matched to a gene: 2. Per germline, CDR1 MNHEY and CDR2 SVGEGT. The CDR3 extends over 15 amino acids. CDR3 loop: CASSYGLAGTYEQYF. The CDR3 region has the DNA TGTGCCAGCAGTTATGGACTAGCGGGGACCTACGAGCAGTACTTC.

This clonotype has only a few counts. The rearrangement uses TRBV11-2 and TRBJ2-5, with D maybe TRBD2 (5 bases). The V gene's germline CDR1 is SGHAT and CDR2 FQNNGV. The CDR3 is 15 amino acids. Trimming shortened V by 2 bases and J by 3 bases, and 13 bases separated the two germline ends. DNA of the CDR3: TGTGCCAGCAGCTTAACAGTCCCGGGAAAAGAGACCCAGTACTTC. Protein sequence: CASSLTVPGKETQYF.

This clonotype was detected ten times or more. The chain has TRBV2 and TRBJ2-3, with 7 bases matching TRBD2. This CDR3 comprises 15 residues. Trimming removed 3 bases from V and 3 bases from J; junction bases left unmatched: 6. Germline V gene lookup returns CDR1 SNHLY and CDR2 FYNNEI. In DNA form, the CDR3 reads TGTGCCAGCAGTGACCGGCAGGGAGGGACAGATACGCAGTATTTT. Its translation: CASSDRQGGTDTQYF.

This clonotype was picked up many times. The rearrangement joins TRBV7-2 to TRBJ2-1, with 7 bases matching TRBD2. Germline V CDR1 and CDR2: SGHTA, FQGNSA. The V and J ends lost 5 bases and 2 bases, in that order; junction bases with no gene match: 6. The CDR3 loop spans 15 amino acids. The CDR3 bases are TGTGCCAGCAGCCTGACTAGCTGGACCTACAATGAGCAGTTCTTC. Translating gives CASSLTSWTYNEQFF.

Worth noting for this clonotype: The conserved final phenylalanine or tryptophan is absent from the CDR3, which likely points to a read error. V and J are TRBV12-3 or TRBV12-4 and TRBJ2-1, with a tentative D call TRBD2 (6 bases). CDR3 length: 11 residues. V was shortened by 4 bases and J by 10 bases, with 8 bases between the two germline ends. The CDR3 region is CASSSGLEQFY. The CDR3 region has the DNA TGTGCCAGCAGTTCTGGACTAGAGCAGTTCTAC.